This TCR beta chain was recorded in a study of T cell changes during pregnancy in multiple sclerosis. Looked up from germline, CDR1 is LNHDA and CDR2 is SQIVND (reference sequence). Trimming stripped 7 bases from V and 4 bases from J, with 17 bases between. This CDR3 comprises 15 residues. The method was immunoSEQ multiplex PCR; TCRdb's version includes in-frame clones alone and lacks a portion of them. Counted here are 49,000 or so clones, approximately 94% occurring once; the ten biggest clones make up approximately 5%. This material consisted of CD8+ T cells from peripheral blood mononuclear cells, taken before pregnancy. The chain employs TRBV19 and TRBJ2-1; no reliable D call. The source of this sequence is a female donor with multiple sclerosis, enrolled in a pregnancy study. CDR3 in DNA: TGTGCCAGTACTCCCGGGTCCCCCACGTACAATGAGCAGTTCTTC. It translates to CASTPGSPTYNEQFF.